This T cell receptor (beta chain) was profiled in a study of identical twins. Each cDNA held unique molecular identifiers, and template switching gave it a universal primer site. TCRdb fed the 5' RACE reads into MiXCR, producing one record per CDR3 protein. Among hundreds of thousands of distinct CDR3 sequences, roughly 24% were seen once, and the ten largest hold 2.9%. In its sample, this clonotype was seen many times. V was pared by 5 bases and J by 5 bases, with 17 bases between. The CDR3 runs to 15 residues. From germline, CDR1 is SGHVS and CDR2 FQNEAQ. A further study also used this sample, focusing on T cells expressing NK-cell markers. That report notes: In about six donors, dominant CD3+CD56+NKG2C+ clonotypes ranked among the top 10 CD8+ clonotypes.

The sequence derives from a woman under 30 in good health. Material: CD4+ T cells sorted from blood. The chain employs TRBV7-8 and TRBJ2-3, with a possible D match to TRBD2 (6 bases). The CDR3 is CASSHRPGAGDTQYF. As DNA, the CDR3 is TGTGCCAGCAGCCACCGCCCGGGAGCGGGAGATACGCAGTATTTT.